This T cell receptor (beta chain) appears in the sequencing data of a study of blood T cells in healthy people across ages. General observations from the study: The lack of PBMC sorting stopped any conclusive naive versus antigen-experienced comparison. Across samples, TCR beta diversity tracked strongly with naive T cell percentage.

For this clonotype: Antigen specificity is unknown.

Primers used in a second PCR of about 7 to 12 cycles were a sample-barcoded 5' primer and a J-beta primer mix. In TCRdb, the 5' RACE reads were re-called with MiXCR into one record per CDR3 protein. The sample shows about 2 million distinct CDR3 sequences, about 49% of them seen only once. Germline assignment: CDR1 DFQATT and CDR2 SNEGSKA (reference sequence). The CDR3 covers 15 residues. V was pared by 0 bases and J by 4 bases, with 4 bases of the junction left unmatched. The clonotype originates from a woman aged 40-49 years in good health. What was sequenced was blood. The V and J genes are TRBV20-1 and TRBJ2-1, with 9 bases fitting TRBD1. The CDR3 region has the DNA TGCAGTGCTAGAGAGAACAGGGGGCTTTACAATGAGCAGTTCTTC. Its translation: CSARENRGLYNEQFF.